The rows below give T cell receptor beta chains drawn from one sample of a study of technical replicates of blood from a few donors. Assay: immunoSEQ multiplex PCR; the TCRdb copy retains only in-frame clones and omits some. Here the sample spans approximately 94,000 clones, roughly 95% being singletons. Sample: T cells isolated from PBMCs. The receptor set was obtained from a human donor in good health. Both conserved end residues are part of each CDR3. For some rows the clone size is stated as once, few or many, or as a class when expanded; others skip it.

>TRBJ1-1|TRBV30|few
CAWRDGRLGGDTEAFF
>TRBJ1-1|TRBV5-8|.
CASSYRGFNTEAFF
>TRBJ1-2|TRBV14|.
CASSPTAFYGYTF
>TRBJ2-7|TRBV28|.
CASSTISGAEYF
>TRBJ2-1|TRBV27|once
CASSYGGRDNEQFF
>TRBJ2-2|TRBV4-2|.
CASSQGQAGDFANTGELFF
>TRBJ2-7|TRBV7-9|.
CASSRSYEQYF
>TRBJ1-1|TRBV18|.
CASSYGVEAFF
>TRBJ2-7|TRBV9|.
CASSVAGVAYEQYF
>TRBJ2-1|TRBV13|.
CASSRRDRGFNEQFF
>TRBJ2-3|TRBV2|.
CASLKDTQYF
>TRBJ1-5|TRBV14|once
CASSQGLRNSNQPQHF
>TRBJ2-5|TRBV5-1|.
CASAGTGGGETQYF
>TRBJ2-7|TRBV7-3|.
CASSLLAGSYEQYF
>TRBJ2-3|TRBV11-3|.
CASIDDREDTQYF
>TRBJ2-7|TRBV21-1|.
CASIGQGRNEQYF
>TRBJ2-1|TRBV10-3|.
CATSVRGGDEQFF
>TRBJ2-1|TRBV20-1|once
CGLGSYNEQFF
>TRBJ1-5|TRBV30|.
CAWSAGVNSNQPQHF
>TRBJ2-7|TRBV5-4|.
CASSGKGYRSYEQYF
>TRBJ2-1|TRBV27|.
CASSQEGGLPHEQFF
>TRBJ2-1|TRBV14|.
CASSQAGGYNEQFF
>TRBJ1-5|TRBV19|once
CASSRRDNQPQHF
>TRBJ1-2|TRBV28|.
CASSLWNTGQGAGGYTF
>TRBJ1-2|TRBV29-1|.
CSGTGADGYTF
>TRBJ2-1|TRBV10-3|.
CAISETTGDSGSYNEQFF
>TRBJ2-2|TRBV5-5|.
CASSTGLAGVGDTGELFF
>TRBJ2-7|TRBV4-1|few
CASSQGLANNEQYF
>TRBJ2-2|TRBV12-5|once
CASGRRGRGGELFF
>TRBJ2-1|TRBV7-3|.
CASSLSGVSYNEQFF
>TRBJ2-7|TRBV18|.
CASSLTSGRTYEQYF
>TRBJ1-1|TRBV6-1|once
CASSRRTEKNTEAFF